This T cell receptor beta chain was recovered during a study of blood T cell repertoires in COVID-19. Turning to the study itself: The United States, Italy and Spain supplied acute and convalescent COVID-19 samples.

In the authors' workflow: Reference gene primer amplification yielded estimated nucleated cell counts. Profiled with immunoSEQ multiplex PCR; TCRdb holds only in-frame clones, not every one. D and trimming were read from the DNA, whereas the V and J calls and clone size are those reported in that table. The sample consists of about 220,000 clones, about 88% of them appearing once. V lost 3 bases, J lost 2 bases, and 12 bases lay in between. Germline loops: CDR1 MNHNS, CDR2 SASEGT. The CDR3 sequence is 15 residues long. Cohort assignment relied on participant-reported clinical history. The source of this sequence is a woman in her twenties or thirties who had recovered from COVID-19. Sequenced material: PBMCs or T cells enriched from blood (not recorded which). The rearrangement links TRBV6-1 to TRBJ2-3; the D gene is possibly TRBD1 (7 bases). CDR3 nucleotide sequence: TGTGCCAGCAGTGAGCGGGACAGCCCCACAGATACGCAGTATTTT. It yields the protein CASSERDSPTDTQYF.